Following are 27 T cell receptor beta chains from one sample sequenced in a study of control samples from healthy donors and cancer patients. Libraries were prepared by immunoSEQ multiplex PCR; TCRdb keeps only in-frame clonotypes and omits some of them. The data hold about 170,000 clones, with roughly 95% observed a single time. The material sequenced was blood. The receptor set was obtained from a woman aged 60-75 years in good health.

The genes are TRBV12-5 and TRBJ1-6, with D hard to call. The germline CDR1 and CDR2 sequences are LGHNT and FRNRAP. The CDR3 contains 12 residues. The V gene lost 3 bases and the J gene lost 8 bases, with 5 bases spanning the gap. The CDR3 sequence is CASGFGDSPLHF. The DNA for the CDR3 is TGTGCTAGTGGTTTTGGAGATTCACCCCTCCACTTT.

This clone is a singleton in its sample. The V gene is TRBV7-2, the J gene TRBJ1-5, with D perhaps matching TRBD1 (5 bases). CDR3 length: 15 amino acids. Germline assignment: CDR1 SGHTA and CDR2 FQGNSA. Trimming cost V 2 bases and J 3 bases, with 11 bases left between them. This CDR3 is CASSLYLTANQPQHF. CDR3 coding DNA: TGTGCCAGCAGCTTATATCTGACAGCCAATCAGCCCCAGCATTTT.

Written as DNA, the CDR3 is TGCGCCAGCAGCTCACGGGACAGCCACAATGGCTACACCTTC. It is translated as CASSSRDSHNGYTF. This chain connects TRBV5-1 to TRBJ1-2; TRBD1 matches 7 bases. Trimming removed 3 bases from V and 6 bases from J; junction bases left unmatched: 8. In germline, CDR1 is SGHRS, CDR2 YFSETQ. This CDR3 is built from 14 residues.

The chain is built from TRBV10-3 and TRBJ2-1; 13 bases are a match to TRBD2. CDR1 is ENHRY, CDR2 SYGVKD, per germline. CDR3 length equals 16 residues. Trimming removed 6 bases from V and 0 bases from J; junction bases left unmatched: 2. Here the CDR3 reads CAIRRLAGGSYNEQFF. The DNA of the CDR3 is TGTGCCATCAGGAGACTAGCGGGGGGCTCCTACAATGAGCAGTTCTTC.

This clone was picked up a small number of times. The chain couples TRBV20-1 to TRBJ1-3, with 9 bases that match TRBD1. V lost 3 bases to trimming and J lost 6 bases; unmatched junction nucleotides: 12. Germline V CDR1 and CDR2: DFQATT, SNEGSKA (reference sequence). This CDR3 comprises 16 residues. The CDR3 DNA sequence: TGCAGTGCTAGTCCAGACCGCGGGACAGGGATAAACACCATATATTTT. It translates to CSASPDRGTGINTIYF.

V is TRBV19 and J is TRBJ1-3; TRBD1 matches 7 bases. Unmatched junction bases numbered 10, after V lost 5 bases and J lost 0 bases. Germline-derived CDR1 and CDR2 are LNHDA and SQIVND (reference sequence). This CDR3 is 17 amino acids long. CDR3 sequence: CASSPGGTVNSGNTIYF. The CDR3 region has the DNA TGTGCCAGTAGTCCCGGGGGGACAGTGAACTCTGGAAACACCATATATTTT.

V gene TRBV5-1 combines with J gene TRBJ1-2; TRBD1 aligns across 7 bases. V gave up 4 bases and J gave up 7 bases; unmatched junction bases: 7. Per germline, CDR1 SGHRS and CDR2 YFSETQ. This CDR3 is 13 amino acids long. CDR3 nucleotides: TGCGCCAGCAGCCAGACAGGGTTTTCTGGCTACACCTTC. It specifies CASSQTGFSGYTF.

In its sample, this clone was seen once. The genes are TRBV28 and TRBJ1-5; possible D gene TRBD1, 6 bases. This CDR3 region has 14 residues. Germline V gene sequence: CDR1 MDHEN, CDR2 SYDVKM. Deletions cut 4 bases from V and 3 bases from J, with 10 bases between. CDR3 amino acids: CASSWDMTNQPQHF. CDR3 in DNA: TGTGCCAGCAGTTGGGACATGACCAATCAGCCCCAGCATTTT. The variable domain in full, completed from reference TRBV28 and TRBJ1-5, reads DVKVTQSSRYLVKRTGEKVFLECVQDMDHENMFWYRQDPGLGLRLIYFSYDVKMKEKGDIPEGYSVSREKKERFSLILESASTNQTSMYLCASSWDMTNQPQHFGDGTRLSIL.

This clone showed up just a few times. This chain uses TRBV11-2 with TRBJ2-5; 12 nucleotides align to TRBD2. Unmatched junction bases numbered 3, after V lost 8 bases and J lost 5 bases. This CDR3 spans 13 amino acids. Germline CDR1 SGHAT, CDR2 FQNNGV. CDR3 nucleotide sequence: TGTGCCAGCCGTCTAGCGGGGGGGGAGACCCAGTACTTC. Protein: CASRLAGGETQYF. Combining the CDR3 with reference TRBV11-2 and TRBJ2-5 gives the whole variable domain EAGVAQSPRYKIIEKRQSVAFWCNPISGHATLYWYQQILGQGPKLLIQFQNNGVVDDSQLPKDRFSAERLKGVDSTLKIQPAKLEDSAVYLCASRLAGGETQYFGPGTRLLVL.

The genes are TRBV19 and TRBJ1-2; D unresolved. With 3 bases removed from V and 0 bases from J, the gap between germline ends came to 8 bases. This CDR3 has 14 amino acids. The germline V gene encodes CDR1 LNHDA and CDR2 SQIVND (reference sequence). The CDR3 sequence is CASSIVAANYGYTF. CDR3 nucleotide sequence: TGTGCCAGTAGTATTGTGGCAGCTAACTATGGCTACACCTTC.

The chain recombines TRBV6-4 with TRBJ1-6; TRBD1 matches at 7 bases. Germline V CDR1 and CDR2: MRHNA, SNTAGT. Trimming cost V 8 bases and J 2 bases; bases outside gene matches: 18. This CDR3 has 19 amino acids. The CDR3 DNA reads as TGTGCCAGCTACTCTTCGACCATGACAGGGAAGACCTATAATTCACCCCTCCACTTT. It encodes CASYSSTMTGKTYNSPLHF.

This chain uses TRBV19 with TRBJ2-7; 9 nucleotides agree with TRBD2. J gave up 1 base and V 11 bases, and 18 bases lay outside the gene matches. Germline CDR1 is LNHDA and CDR2 is SQIVND (reference sequence). CDR3 length: 17 amino acids. In DNA form, the CDR3 reads TGTGCCCGTCGTCGCGGGGGGGGGCGCCCAGGGTCCTACGAGCAGTACTTC. Translated, it gives CARRRGGGRPGSYEQYF. Full variable domain (outside the CDR3, taken from reference TRBV19 and TRBJ2-7): DGGITQSPKYLFRKEGQNVTLSCEQNLNHDAMYWYRQDPGQGLRLIYYSQIVNDFQKGDIAEGYSVSREKKESFPLTVTSAQKNPTAFYLCARRRGGGRPGSYEQYFGPGTRLTVT.

The V gene is TRBV4-1, the J gene TRBJ2-3, with TRBD2 as a possible D gene (6 bases). This CDR3 comprises 14 residues. Germline V gene sequence: CDR1 MGHRA, CDR2 YSYEKL. The V and J ends lost 1 base and 1 base respectively, with 6 bases between them. The CDR3 loop reads CASSQGGGTDTQYF. CDR3 sequence (DNA): TGCGCCAGCAGCCAAGGGGGGGGCACAGATACGCAGTATTTT.

This clone appeared once. CDR3 residues: CASSLVGTGTKTYTDTQYF. CDR3 DNA: TGTGCCAGCAGCTTGGTTGGCACAGGGACCAAAACATACACAGATACGCAGTATTTT. This sequence joins TRBV5-6 and TRBJ2-3; D possibly corresponds to TRBD1 (6 bases). This CDR3 has 19 residues. Trimming took 0 bases from V and 2 from J, leaving 22 bases between them. Looked up from germline, CDR1 is SGHDT and CDR2 is YYEEEE.

This clone was observed a handful of times. V usage is TRBV20-1 and J usage is TRBJ1-5; D remains ambiguous. Between the trimmed V and J ends, which lost 3 bases and 9 bases, there was a span of 21 bases. The CDR3 loop spans 15 amino acids. The germline gives CDR1 DFQATT, CDR2 SNEGSKA (reference sequence). The CDR3 DNA is TGCAGTGCTAGTTGGCGGGAGAAACCGGGTTGGCCCCAGCATTTT. It translates to CSASWREKPGWPQHF.

The table lists this clone with a count of one. V and J are TRBV18 and TRBJ2-1, with D possibly matching TRBD1 (6 bases). Trimming removed 2 bases at V and 13 bases at J, with 24 bases between. There are 16 residues in the CDR3. Germline values: CDR1 KGHSH, CDR2 LQKENI. CDR3 residues: CASSPKGQPVYSDQFF. DNA for the CDR3: TGTGCCAGCTCACCAAAAGGACAGCCCGTCTATAGTGATCAGTTCTTC.

V is TRBV5-8 and J is TRBJ1-5, with a weak D call TRBD1 (5 bases). V lost 6 bases and J 4 bases, leaving 11 bases between the germline ends. Per the germline V gene, CDR1 is SGHTS and CDR2 is YDEGEE. The CDR3 extends over 13 amino acids. Here the CDR3 reads CASNMGGNQPQHF. DNA for the CDR3: TGTGCCAGCAACATGGGGGGGAATCAGCCCCAGCATTTT.

This chain uses TRBV4-3 with TRBJ1-3; no definite D call. The CDR3 has 15 residues. In germline, CDR1 is LGHNA, CDR2 YSLEER. With 0 bases removed from V and 2 bases from J, the gap between germline ends came to 8 bases. CDR3 loop: CASSQEGGTGNTIYF. The CDR3 DNA reads TGCGCCAGCAGCCAAGAAGGAGGAACTGGAAACACCATATATTTT.

The chain recombines TRBV18 with TRBJ1-4; D gene unclear. The CDR3 is 13 amino acids. V lost 4 bases, J lost 4 bases, and 7 bases lay in between. Germline CDR1 and CDR2: KGHSH and LQKENI. CDR3 in DNA: TGTGCCAGCTCACGAGGGCTTAATGAAAAACTGTTTTTT. This translates into CASSRGLNEKLFF.

This clone was observed once. V and J are TRBV20-1 and TRBJ2-7; no firm D call. The germline V and J ends were trimmed by 6 bases and 9 bases, with 15 bases remaining between them. Per germline, CDR1 DFQATT and CDR2 SNEGSKA (reference sequence). This CDR3 contains 11 residues. The CDR3 nucleotides read TGCAGTGCAGGGTTGATGGTTGGGCAGTACTTC. This encodes CSAGLMVGQYF.

This chain connects TRBV13 to TRBJ2-7; D unclear. Germline V CDR1 and CDR2: PRHDT, FYEKMQ (reference sequence). The CDR3 covers 12 residues. Trimming pared 3 bases from V and 4 bases from J, leaving 7 bases between. CDR3 protein: CASSFDFYEQYF. CDR3 bases: TGTGCCAGCAGCTTTGACTTTTACGAGCAGTACTTC.

As DNA, the CDR3 is TGTGCCATCCCAACTCTGGACAGTCCCAACTATGGCTACACCTTC. Its translation: CAIPTLDSPNYGYTF. The chain couples TRBV7-9 to TRBJ1-2; TRBD1 might be the D (6 bases). The ends were cut back, 10 bases at V and 2 bases at J, with 20 bases in the middle. The germline gives CDR1 SEHNR, CDR2 FQNEAQ (reference sequence). The CDR3 consists of 15 residues.

The gene calls are TRBV9 and TRBJ2-1; maybe TRBD2 (6 bases). The CDR3 has 14 amino acids. The germline V gene has CDR1 SGDLS and CDR2 YYNGEE. Trimming removed 4 bases at V and 5 bases at J, with 13 bases between. The CDR3 spells CASSTGTSNNEQFF. Written as DNA, the CDR3 is TGTGCCAGCAGCACTGGGACTTCAAACAATGAGCAGTTCTTC.

This clone turned up a few times. The V call is TRBV7-6, the J call TRBJ2-5; maybe TRBD1 (5 bases). With 2 bases removed from V and 5 bases from J, the gap between germline ends came to 6 bases. Germline V gene data show CDR1 as SGHVS and CDR2 as FNYEAQ. The CDR3 sequence is 12 residues long. The CDR3 here is CASSLNRETQYF. The CDR3 DNA reads TGTGCCAGCAGCTTAAACAGGGAGACCCAGTACTTC.

The V gene is TRBV3-1 (or the pseudogene TRBV3-2), the J gene TRBJ1-2, with D tentatively TRBD1 (5 bases). Germline V gene sequence: CDR1 LGHDT, CDR2 YNNKEL (reference sequence). With 4 bases removed from V and 10 bases from J, the gap between germline ends came to 16 bases. This CDR3 is built from 13 residues. CDR3 amino acids: CASSRTQGRYYTF. The CDR3, as DNA: TGTGCCAGCAGCCGGACGCAGGGCCGTTACTACACCTTC.

This sequence joins TRBV28 and TRBJ2-3; 7 bases agree with TRBD2. Germline CDR1 and CDR2: MDHEN and SYDVKM. After removal of 3 bases from V and 1 base from J, the junction contained 1 base not matched to a gene. The CDR3 spans 14 residues. In DNA, the CDR3 is TGTGCCAGCAGTTTGGGAGGGGGCACAGATACGCAGTATTTT. The encoded protein is CASSLGGGTDTQYF.

This CDR3 is CASSRGLGALSSYNEQFF. CDR3 nucleotide sequence: TGTGCCAGCTCGCGGGGACTAGGGGCTCTCAGCTCCTACAATGAGCAGTTCTTC. This rearrangement joins TRBV18 to TRBJ2-1; 8 bases align to TRBD2. Germline lookup yields CDR1 KGHSH and CDR2 LQKENI. V gave up 6 bases and J gave up 0 bases; unmatched junction bases: 13. CDR3 length: 18 residues.